This T cell receptor beta chain was recorded in a study of monozygotic twins with inflammatory bowel disease. This CDR3 has 14 residues. Germline V lookup: CDR1 DFQATT, CDR2 SNEGSKA (reference sequence). The unique tags termed UMIs, each holding a 6-nucleotide sample barcode, were added by means of template switching. TCRdb re-analyzed the 5' RACE reads; it lists each CDR3 protein once, without DNA. The listing records approximately 330,000 distinct CDR3 sequences. Sequencing input: blood. The chain couples TRBV20-1 to TRBJ1-1; TCRdb reports TRBD1, a call that lacks DNA to check it against. This receptor was obtained from a human donor with ulcerative colitis or Crohn's disease, or a healthy co-twin of an affected twin (not recorded which). CDR3 residues: CSAREGGPNTEAFF.